The 32 T cell receptor beta chains below were found in one sample sequenced in a study of CD8+CD57+ T cells in acquired aplastic anemia. Before being chosen for sequencing, patients had shown CD8+CD57+ cell expansion by flow cytometry. Genomic DNA, the template, was used for profiling of the TCR beta VDJ and CDR3. Each CDR3 protein gets one entry after TCRdb re-called the reads with MiXCR. The sample lists fewer than 250,000 distinct CDR3 sequences, around 43% occurring once. The sequencing sample was made of sorted CD4+, CD8+, or CD8+CD57+ T cells (not recorded which) from PBMCs. These receptors came from a human donor with aplastic anemia.

A few counts support this clonotype. The chain recombines TRBV27 with TRBJ2-7, with D perhaps assigned TRBD1 or TRBD2 (6 bases each). The V and J ends lost 2 bases and 3 bases respectively, with 20 bases between them. Germline V CDR1 and CDR2: MNHEY, SMNVEV (reference sequence). There are 17 residues in the CDR3. CDR3 in amino acids: CASSLKGRWGHDYEQYF. The CDR3, as DNA: TGTGCCAGCAGTTTAAAAGGGAGGTGGGGGCATGACTACGAGCAGTACTTC.

The rearrangement uses TRBV20-1 and TRBJ1-4; 8 bases line up with TRBD1. The V and J ends lost 6 bases and 4 bases, in that order; junction bases with no gene match: 7. The CDR3 length is 14 residues. Germline V gives CDR1 DFQATT, CDR2 SNEGSKA (reference sequence). CDR3 sequence reads: CSATTGGGNEKLFF. Here the CDR3 DNA reads TGCAGTGCCACCACAGGGGGTGGTAATGAAAAACTGTTTTTT.

The table lists this clonotype with a few counts. The V gene is TRBV28, the J gene TRBJ1-2; no firm D call. V gave up 1 base and J gave up 8 bases, with 8 bases separating them. Germline V gene sequence: CDR1 MDHEN, CDR2 SYDVKM. CDR3 length: 12 residues. The CDR3 bases are TGTGCCAGCAGTTTATCGGGAATCGGCTACACCTTC. Its protein is CASSLSGIGYTF.

This clonotype was detected only once. This likely comes from a read error, as the CDR3 has no conserved phenylalanine or tryptophan at its end. The limits of the CDR3 on the DNA are not certain, so only TCRdb's listed CDR3 is given. V and J are TRBV19 and TRBJ2-6. The CDR3 has 8 amino acids, counting both end residues. Germline loops: CDR1 LNHDA, CDR2 SQIVND (reference sequence). CDR3 residues: CASSTATS.

On this clonotype: Mismatch with germline at one junction end may stem from a read error. This CDR3 is CATGRGGQGYYGYGYTF. Written as DNA, the CDR3 is TGTGCCACCGGCAGAGGAGGGCAGGGCTATTATGGGTATGGCTACACCTTC. The chain is built from TRBV15 and TRBJ1-2; perhaps TRBD1 as D (5 bases). The CDR3 consists of 17 residues. The germline CDR1 and CDR2 sequences are LNHNV and YYDKDF (reference sequence).

In its sample, this clonotype was seen a few times. CDR3 coding DNA: TGTGCCAGCGAGCCTCCTTTGGGACTAGCGGGACACAGCTCCTACAATGAGCAGTTCTTC. Translation: CASEPPLGLAGHSSYNEQFF. The V call is TRBV6-6, the J call TRBJ2-1, with 13 bases lining up with TRBD2. V was clipped by 8 bases and J by 0 bases; unmatched bases: 16. CDR3 length: 20 amino acids. Germline CDR1 MNHNY, CDR2 SVGAGI (reference sequence).

The CDR3 DNA is TGCGCCAGCTCAAGGGGGAACGATGAGCAGTTCTTC. It is translated as CASSRGNDEQFF. V is TRBV10-1 and J is TRBJ2-1; possibly TRBD1 for D (6 bases). Trimming pared 8 bases from V and 8 bases from J, leaving 13 bases between. The CDR3 contains 12 residues. From germline, CDR1 is WNHNN and CDR2 SYGVQD (reference sequence).

The chain employs TRBV4-3 and TRBJ2-7, with D unresolved. With 1 base removed from V and 5 bases from J, the gap between germline ends came to 12 bases. This CDR3 has 14 amino acids. Germline loops: CDR1 LGHNA, CDR2 YSLEER. The CDR3: CASSQGAQYDEQYF. Here the CDR3 DNA reads TGCGCCAGCAGCCAAGGAGCGCAGTACGACGAGCAGTACTTC.

This chain joins TRBV10-1 and TRBJ1-4, with a weak D call TRBD1 (5 bases). There are 14 residues in the CDR3. V was shortened by 3 bases and J by 13 bases, with 18 bases between the two germline ends. Germline CDR1 and CDR2: WNHNN and SYGVQD (reference sequence). CDR3 sequence: CASSDPGTDLTLFF. CDR3 nucleotides: TGCGCCAGCAGTGACCCGGGGACGGACTTAACACTGTTTTTT.

This clonotype has only a few counts. As DNA, the CDR3 is TGTGCCAGCAGTTCCCCGGATACGCACATTCAGTACTTC. Its translation: CASSSPDTHIQYF. This rearrangement joins TRBV12-3 or TRBV12-4 to TRBJ2-4, with D uncertain. The germline V and J ends were trimmed by 4 bases and 8 bases, with 12 bases remaining between them. CDR3 length: 13 amino acids.

On this clonotype itself: The CDR3 carries no conserved terminal phenylalanine or tryptophan, so it likely arises from a read error. No DNA is shown, since the ends of the CDR3 on it are uncertain; the CDR3 is the one TCRdb lists. V gene TRBV7-9 combines with J gene TRBJ2-5; no check of the table's D call, TRBD1, against the DNA was made. CDR1 is SEHNR, CDR2 FQNEAQ, per germline (reference sequence). The CDR3 extends over 14 residues, inclusive of both ends. The CDR3 reads CASSSSKDSYGQRG.

V is TRBV7-2 and J is TRBJ1-1, with D unclear. CDR1 SGHTA and CDR2 FQGNSA come from the germline V gene. V was cut by 1 base and J by 0 bases, with 12 bases left in between. This CDR3 contains 16 residues. For the CDR3, the DNA is TGTGCCAGCAGCTTAGATTATGCACGGTTGAACACTGAAGCTTTCTTT. Translated, it gives CASSLDYARLNTEAFF.

The chain joins TRBV2 to TRBJ1-2; 8 nucleotides line up with TRBD1. The CDR3 contains 15 residues. In germline, CDR1 is SNHLY, CDR2 FYNNEI. V shed 0 bases, J shed 8 bases, and the junction held 8 bases outside the gene matches. CDR3: CASSEAAGGSGGYTF. The DNA of the CDR3 is TGTGCCAGCAGTGAAGCTGCAGGGGGCTCGGGAGGCTACACCTTC.

This clonotype showed up just a few times. This rearrangement joins TRBV29-1 to TRBJ2-5, with a weak D call TRBD2 (6 bases). V shed 4 bases and J shed 5 bases, with 11 bases lying between them. Germline V gene lookup returns CDR1 SQVTM and CDR2 ANQGSEA. The CDR3 has 12 residues. DNA for the CDR3: TGCAGCGTTGTGGAGGGGATTGAGACCCAGTACTTC. Its protein product is CSVVEGIETQYF.

This chain joins TRBV15 and TRBJ2-1, with D uncertain. The V and J ends lost 1 base and 9 bases respectively, with 4 bases between them. The CDR3 runs to 11 residues. From germline, CDR1 is LNHNV and CDR2 YYDKDF (reference sequence). The CDR3 nucleotides are TGTGCCACCAGCAGAGTATCTGAGCAGTTCTTC. Its protein product is CATSRVSEQFF.

This chain links TRBV14 with TRBJ2-3; D may be TRBD1 or TRBD2 (6 bases each). CDR3 size: 15 residues. Germline CDR1 SGHDN, CDR2 FVKESK. Trimming shortened V by 6 bases and J by 3 bases, and 16 bases separated the two germline ends. The chain's CDR3 is CASRARGERTDTQYF. The CDR3 DNA reads as TGTGCCAGCAGGGCGAGGGGGGAGAGGACAGATACGCAGTATTTT.

As regards this clonotype: A much larger clone sits a single nucleotide away, making a read error possible. Here the CDR3 DNA reads TGCGCCAGCAGCTTGGAGACAGGGGCATCCTACGAGCAGTGCTTC. This gives the protein CASSLETGASYEQCF. The rearrangement links TRBV5-1 to TRBJ2-7; 8 nucleotides match TRBD1. This CDR3 has 15 amino acids. Germline V gene data show CDR1 as SGHRS and CDR2 as YFSETQ.

In this sample, this clonotype turned up many times. V usage is TRBV29-1 and J usage is TRBJ2-2; 8 positions agree with TRBD2. In germline, CDR1 is SQVTM, CDR2 ANQGSEA. J lost 1 base, V lost 7 bases, and 8 bases had no gene match. This CDR3 region has 15 residues. Here the CDR3 reads CSASGGEGNTGELFF. The CDR3 DNA follows: TGCAGCGCCTCCGGGGGGGAGGGGAACACCGGGGAGCTGTTTTTT.

This clonotype was counted only a few times. This sequence joins TRBV11-2 and TRBJ2-1; TRBD2 matches 7 bases. Per germline, CDR1 SGHAT and CDR2 FQNNGV. The junction had 2 bases not matched to a gene; V was cut back by 3 bases and J by 0 bases. This CDR3 contains 15 residues. The CDR3: CASSLASGSYNEQFF. The CDR3 DNA is TGTGCCAGCAGCTTGGCTAGCGGCTCCTACAATGAGCAGTTCTTC.

This sequence joins TRBV12-3 or TRBV12-4 and TRBJ1-5; no definite D call. CDR3 size: 14 residues. Trimming cost V 1 base and J 5 bases, with 9 bases left between them. The CDR3 protein is CASSLVRADQPQHF. In DNA, the CDR3 is TGTGCCAGCAGTTTAGTGAGGGCGGATCAGCCCCAGCATTTT.

In regard to this clonotype: The junction differs from germline at one of its ends, possibly a read error. The chain has TRBV5-5 and TRBJ2-7, with 9 bases matching TRBD2. In germline, CDR1 is SGHKS, CDR2 YYEKEE (reference sequence). The CDR3 is 15 amino acids. CDR3 DNA: TGTGCCAGCAGCCAATTCTCTAGCGGGGCCTACGAGCGGTACTTC. Translating gives CASSQFSSGAYERYF.

The CDR3 loop reads CASSPGVGTPYEQYF. In nucleotides, the CDR3 is TGTGCCAGCAGCCCGGGAGTTGGTACCCCCTACGAGCAGTACTTC. The chain is built from TRBV9 and TRBJ2-7; a possible D gene is TRBD2 (6 bases). This CDR3 region has 15 residues. Germline V gene lookup returns CDR1 SGDLS and CDR2 YYNGEE. The V gene lost 4 bases and the J gene lost 2 bases, with 16 bases spanning the gap.

About this clonotype: A junction boundary mismatches the germline segment, possibly from a read error. This chain uses TRBV6-6 with TRBJ2-7; D is ambiguous. The CDR3 contains 13 residues. CDR1 and CDR2 from the germline V gene are MNHNY and SVGAGI (reference sequence). CDR3 in DNA: TGCGCCAGCCGCCCTCCTCGCTCCTACGAGCAGTACTTC. Protein: CASRPPRSYEQYF.

In this sample, this clonotype turned up once. The chain links TRBV7-2 to TRBJ2-4, with D possibly being TRBD1 (5 bases). The V gene's germline CDR1 is SGHTA and CDR2 FQGNSA. Trimming pared 1 base from V and 5 bases from J, leaving 12 bases between. This CDR3 has 15 residues. The CDR3 loop reads CASSLGAGPQNIQYF. The CDR3 DNA reads TGTGCCAGCAGCTTAGGTGCAGGGCCCCAAAACATTCAGTACTTC. The whole variable domain, remainder taken from reference TRBV7-2 and TRBJ2-4, is GAGVSQSPSNKVTEKGKDVELRCDPISGHTALYWYRQSLGQGLEFLIYFQGNSAPDKSGLPSDRFSAERTGGSVSTLTIQRTQQEDSAVYLCASSLGAGPQNIQYFGAGTRLSVL.

Remarks on this clonotype: With a much larger clone just one base away, this may be a read error. The genes are TRBV20-1 and TRBJ2-1; tentatively, D is TRBD2 (6 bases). The CDR3 covers 15 residues. V dropped 5 bases and J dropped 7 bases, with 21 bases sitting between them. Germline CDR1 is DFQATT and CDR2 is SNEGSKA (reference sequence). This CDR3 is CSASRRRALVNEQFF. CDR3 DNA: TGCAGTGCTTCACGGAGGAGGGCCTTAGTGAATGAGCAGTTCTTC.

The V and J genes are TRBV15 and TRBJ1-5, with D unresolved. CDR1 is LNHNV and CDR2 is YYDKDF in the germline V gene (reference sequence). The ends were cut back, 0 bases at V and 3 bases at J, with 12 bases in the middle. This CDR3 has 16 amino acids. The CDR3 coding sequence is TGTGCCACCAGCAGAGATCGGTCGAAAAACAATCAGCCCCAGCATTTT. Protein sequence: CATSRDRSKNNQPQHF.

The genes are TRBV11-2 and TRBJ2-7; 8 bases agree with TRBD2. Germline V gives CDR1 SGHAT, CDR2 FQNNGV. Losses at the gene ends were 5 bases for V and 2 bases for J; bases not matched to a gene: 8. This CDR3 comprises 15 residues. CDR3 DNA: TGTGCCAGCAGCCCCTCGGGAGGGGCTCCCTACGAGCAGTACTTC. It specifies CASSPSGGAPYEQYF.

Regarding this clonotype: The junction differs from germline at one of its ends, possibly a read error. V usage is TRBV12-3 or TRBV12-4 and J usage is TRBJ2-7, with D tentatively TRBD1 (7 bases). This CDR3 is built from 17 residues. The CDR3 bases are TGTGCCAGCAGCTTAGGAAGGGGGGACAGACATGCCTACGAGCAGTACTTC. It translates to CASSLGRGDRHAYEQYF.

The chain employs TRBV19 and TRBJ2-7, with TRBD2 matching 7 bases. The CDR3 is 15 residues long. Germline V CDR1 and CDR2: LNHDA, SQIVND (reference sequence). Trimming cost V 3 bases and J 1 base; bases outside gene matches: 6. The CDR3: CASSIGGSGSYEQYF. The CDR3, as DNA: TGTGCCAGTAGTATCGGGGGGTCAGGATCCTACGAGCAGTACTTC.

The CDR3 spells CSVAGRANTEAFF. The CDR3 bases are TGCAGCGTTGCTGGCAGGGCGAACACTGAAGCTTTCTTT. The V and J genes are TRBV29-1 and TRBJ1-1, with D perhaps matching TRBD1 (5 bases). The CDR3 consists of 13 residues. V dropped 4 bases and J dropped 1 base, with 10 bases sitting between them. CDR1 and CDR2 (germline): SQVTM, ANQGSEA.

This clonotype was seen repeatedly, ten times or more. The chain uses TRBV7-9 and TRBJ2-1, with 9 bases aligning to TRBD2. Trimming took 5 bases from V and 4 from J; bases not matched to a gene: 6. CDR1 SEHNR and CDR2 FQNEAQ come from the germline V gene (reference sequence). This CDR3 has 15 amino acids. In DNA, the CDR3 is TGTGCCAGCAGCCCCGGACTAGCGAGTTACAATGAGCAGTTCTTC. Residues: CASSPGLASYNEQFF.

This clonotype was detected ten times or more. This chain joins TRBV9 and TRBJ2-5; 7 bases line up with TRBD2. The V segment lost 3 bases and the J segment 3 bases; nucleotides outside the gene matches: 11. The CDR3 runs to 16 residues. Germline V gene sequence: CDR1 SGDLS, CDR2 YYNGEE. The CDR3 DNA follows: TGTGCCAGCAGCGGGGGGAGGGTCTGGGGAAAAGAGACCCAGTACTTC. It translates to CASSGGRVWGKETQYF.